Presented here are 27 T cell receptor beta chains from one specimen sequenced in a study of PD-1 blockade in classical Hodgkin lymphoma. Some clones are missing from TCRdb's copy, which holds only in-frame ones; the method was immunoSEQ multiplex PCR. The table lists tens of thousands of clones, 85% to 90% of them singletons. The time point: cycle 4 day 1 (C4D1), after about 6 weeks of nivolumab. All the patients suffered relapse after autologous stem cell transplantation, and brentuximab vedotin exposure differed. Thawed PBMCs yielded CD4+ T cells through magnetic negative selection. The sample consisted of CD4+ T cells from blood, taken before the fourth cycle of nivolumab. These receptors came from a human donor with classical Hodgkin lymphoma.

This clone was seen once. The V gene is TRBV5-1, the J gene TRBJ2-5; D is ambiguous. The CDR3 spans 15 residues. Trimming pared 4 bases from V and 5 bases from J, leaving 18 bases between. The germline V gene encodes CDR1 SGHRS and CDR2 YFSETQ. CDR3 sequence: CASSPRTEDLETQYF. CDR3 in DNA: TGCGCCAGCAGCCCCCGGACGGAAGACTTGGAGACCCAGTACTTC. The entire variable domain, with the rest obtained from reference TRBV5-1 and TRBJ2-5, is as follows: KAGVTQTPRYLIKTRGQQVTLSCSPISGHRSVSWYQQTPGQGLQFLFEYFSETQRNKGNFPGRFSGRQFSNSRSEMNVSTLELGDSALYLCASSPRTEDLETQYFGPGTRLLVL.

The chain carries TRBV28 and TRBJ1-5; 9 bases fit TRBD1. Germline CDR1 reads MDHEN; CDR2 reads SYDVKM. The CDR3 has 15 amino acids. The ends lost 4 bases at V and 5 bases at J; junction bases unmatched: 6. CDR3 sequence (DNA): TGTGCCAGCAGTTCCGGACAGGGGCCCTATCAGCCCCAGCATTTT. Protein product: CASSSGQGPYQPQHF. Full variable domain (remainder filled in from reference TRBV28 and TRBJ1-5): DVKVTQSSRYLVKRTGEKVFLECVQDMDHENMFWYRQDPGLGLRLIYFSYDVKMKEKGDIPEGYSVSREKKERFSLILESASTNQTSMYLCASSSGQGPYQPQHFGDGTRLSIL.

The genes are TRBV29-1 and TRBJ2-5; D remains unclear. Looked up from germline, CDR1 is SQVTM and CDR2 is ANQGSEA. Trimming removed 2 bases at V and 6 bases at J, with 10 bases between. The CDR3 has 12 amino acids. The CDR3 region has the DNA TGCAGCGTTGAATACGGCCCCAAGACCCAGTACTTC. Its translation is CSVEYGPKTQYF.

The chain uses TRBV19 and TRBJ1-5; 8 positions agree with TRBD1. Germline V CDR1 and CDR2: LNHDA, SQIVND (reference sequence). The trim removed 5 bases at V and 4 bases at J, leaving 7 bases unmatched. This CDR3 comprises 15 residues. This CDR3 is CASSPRTGPNQPQHF. In DNA, the CDR3 is TGTGCCAGTAGTCCCCGGACAGGGCCTAATCAGCCCCAGCATTTT.

This rearrangement joins TRBV7-2 to TRBJ2-2; TRBD2 agrees at 8 bases. The CDR3 runs 17 residues. After removal of 5 bases from V and 0 bases from J, the junction contained 8 bases not matched to a gene. Germline V gene data show CDR1 as SGHTA and CDR2 as FQGNSA. Here the CDR3 reads CASSTRRAGANTGELFF. The CDR3 DNA reads TGTGCCAGCAGCACGAGAAGAGCGGGAGCGAACACCGGGGAGCTGTTTTTT.

The table lists this clone with a few counts. The V call is TRBV7-9, the J call TRBJ1-6, with D uncertain. This CDR3 has 12 amino acids. CDR1 is SEHNR and CDR2 is FQNEAQ in the germline V gene (reference sequence). The germline V and J ends were trimmed by 1 base and 9 bases, with 4 bases remaining between them. CDR3 coding DNA: TGTGCCAGCAGCTTAGGAGGTTCACCCCTCCACTTT. Translating gives CASSLGGSPLHF.

The chain links TRBV6-1 to TRBJ2-7; 10 positions agree with TRBD2. CDR3 size: 13 residues. CDR1 is MNHNS and CDR2 is SASEGT in the germline V gene. V shed 5 bases, J shed 4 bases, and the junction held 2 bases outside the gene matches. The CDR3 bases are TGTGCCAGCAGTCCGACTAGCGGGTACGAGCAGTACTTC. Amino acid sequence: CASSPTSGYEQYF.

This sequence joins TRBV2 and TRBJ2-4, with D unresolved. The V gene lost 7 bases and the J gene lost 2 bases, with 6 bases spanning the gap. This CDR3 comprises 12 residues. Germline loops: CDR1 SNHLY, CDR2 FYNNEI. CDR3 residues: CASTSSKNIQYF. CDR3 coding DNA: TGTGCCAGCACCTCTTCCAAAAACATTCAGTACTTC.

V is TRBV11-1 and J is TRBJ2-7, with D tentatively TRBD1 (6 bases). Germline CDR1 is SGHAT and CDR2 is FQDESV (reference sequence). Trimming left V 5 bases short and J 3 bases short, with 20 bases between. The length of the CDR3 is 16 residues. This CDR3 reads CASSPATGTPDYEQYF. The DNA for the CDR3 is TGTGCCAGCAGCCCCGCCACCGGGACACCCGACTACGAGCAGTACTTC.

This chain uses TRBV18 with TRBJ2-7; the match to TRBD2 covers 12 bases. The ends lost 0 bases at V and 5 bases at J; junction bases unmatched: 5. The CDR3 is made up of 16 amino acids. Looked up from germline, CDR1 is KGHSH and CDR2 is LQKENI. The CDR3 loop is CASSPPTSGRVHEQYF. The CDR3, as DNA: TGTGCCAGCTCACCACCGACTAGCGGGAGAGTCCACGAGCAGTACTTC.

The CDR3 is CASDRGLIPSGEQYF. CDR3 DNA sequence: TGTGCCAGCGACAGGGGTCTCATCCCGTCAGGCGAGCAGTACTTC. This sequence joins TRBV7-9 and TRBJ2-7, with 8 bases aligning to TRBD1. The J segment lost 6 bases and the V segment lost 8 bases, leaving 15 bases of the junction unmatched. The germline V gene has CDR1 SEHNR and CDR2 FQNEAQ (reference sequence). This CDR3 is built from 15 residues.

Details on this clone: The sample carries other DNA sequences with the same CDR3. The chain joins TRBV7-3 to TRBJ2-1; tentatively, D is TRBD2 (6 bases). The CDR3 sequence is 13 residues long. Germline V gene sequence: CDR1 SGHTA, CDR2 FQGTGA. Trimming took off 4 bases at V and 4 bases at J, with 8 bases between the two ends. DNA for the CDR3: TGTGCCAGCAGCTGGGACTCATACAATGAGCAGTTCTTC. Its translation is CASSWDSYNEQFF.

The chain is built from TRBV18 and TRBJ1-2; a weak D match, TRBD1 (6 bases). Looked up from germline, CDR1 is KGHSH and CDR2 is LQKENI. CDR3 length: 15 residues. V lost 0 bases to trimming and J lost 4 bases, with 12 bases between them. CDR3 DNA: TGTGCCAGCTCACCACCGGACAGTAATCTCTATGGCTACACCTTC. It translates to CASSPPDSNLYGYTF.

CDR3 in DNA: TGTGCCAGCAGTTTAGACGGGGCCTGGTACGAGCAGTACTTC. It translates to CASSLDGAWYEQYF. The genes are TRBV28 and TRBJ2-7; D may correspond to TRBD1 or TRBD2 (5 bases each). Germline V gene data show CDR1 as MDHEN and CDR2 as SYDVKM. This CDR3 is built from 14 residues. V lost 2 bases, J lost 4 bases, and 12 bases lay in between.

The V call is TRBV15, the J call TRBJ2-3; TRBD2 aligns across 8 bases. The ends lost 3 bases at V and 2 bases at J; junction bases unmatched: 13. The CDR3 covers 18 residues. Germline CDR1 reads LNHNV; CDR2 reads YYDKDF (reference sequence). CDR3 region: CATSSYQLLAGTTDTQYF. Here the CDR3 DNA reads TGTGCCACCAGCAGTTATCAGCTGCTAGCGGGCACCACAGATACGCAGTATTTT.

V and J are TRBV27 and TRBJ2-1, with TRBD2 identical over 8 bases. CDR1 MNHEY and CDR2 SMNVEV come from the germline V gene (reference sequence). CDR3 length: 15 residues. V gave up 7 bases and J gave up 6 bases; unmatched junction bases: 11. CDR3 nucleotide sequence: TGTGCCAGCACATCCGGGACTAGAAAAACCAATGAGCAGTTCTTC. Translating it yields CASTSGTRKTNEQFF.

This clone was seen more than once but under ten times. The gene calls are TRBV19 and TRBJ1-5; possibly TRBD1 for D (5 bases). The germline CDR1 and CDR2 sequences are LNHDA and SQIVND (reference sequence). The CDR3 spans 16 residues. Trimming removed 5 bases from V and 1 base from J, with 15 bases in between. CDR3 amino acids: CASSSGRGGSNQPQHF. CDR3 nucleotides: TGTGCCAGTAGTTCCGGTCGGGGGGGGAGCAATCAGCCCCAGCATTTT.

The chain couples TRBV2 to TRBJ1-6, with 7 nucleotides matching TRBD1. Losses at the gene ends were 7 bases for V and 7 bases for J; bases not matched to a gene: 10. The CDR3 totals 15 residues. Germline CDR1 is SNHLY and CDR2 is FYNNEI. This CDR3 is CASTRNRGGNSPLHF. The CDR3 nucleotides are TGTGCCAGCACCCGAAACAGGGGAGGCAATTCACCCCTCCACTTT.

V is TRBV15 and J is TRBJ2-1; TRBD2 agrees at 7 bases. From germline, CDR1 is LNHNV and CDR2 YYDKDF (reference sequence). The CDR3 runs to 16 residues. The trim removed 2 bases at V and 4 bases at J, leaving 8 bases unmatched. This CDR3 reads CATSRSMGGWYNEQFF. As DNA, the CDR3 is TGTGCCACCAGCAGATCTATGGGAGGGTGGTACAATGAGCAGTTCTTC.

The chain has TRBV28 and TRBJ2-7, with 7 bases that match TRBD2. The CDR3 has 14 amino acids. V gave up 4 bases and J gave up 1 base; unmatched junction bases: 4. Germline V lookup: CDR1 MDHEN, CDR2 SYDVKM. CDR3 sequence reads: CASSSAGASYEQYF. CDR3 DNA sequence: TGTGCCAGCAGTTCGGCGGGAGCGTCCTACGAGCAGTACTTC.

V and J are TRBV19 and TRBJ1-5, with TRBD1 identical over 8 bases. Germline CDR1 is LNHDA and CDR2 is SQIVND (reference sequence). The trim removed 7 bases at V and 7 bases at J, leaving 9 bases unmatched. The CDR3 consists of 14 residues. CDR3 loop: CASTGQGLRQPQHF. The CDR3 coding sequence is TGTGCCAGTACTGGACAGGGTCTAAGACAGCCCCAGCATTTT.

CDR3 DNA: TGCGCCAGCAGCCCCGGAGAGGGTCGGCAAGAGACCCAGTACTTC. Translated: CASSPGEGRQETQYF. This chain connects TRBV5-1 to TRBJ2-5; maybe TRBD2 (5 bases). Germline V gene lookup returns CDR1 SGHRS and CDR2 YFSETQ. This CDR3 is built from 15 residues. Trimming removed 4 bases at V and 2 bases at J, with 15 bases between.

This sequence joins TRBV11-1 and TRBJ1-6; 10 bases agree with TRBD1. The CDR3 is made up of 14 amino acids. Looked up from germline, CDR1 is SGHAT and CDR2 is FQDESV (reference sequence). Trimming cost V 5 bases and J 6 bases; bases outside gene matches: 1. Written as DNA, the CDR3 is TGTGCCAGCAGCCGGGACAGGGGTAATTCACCCCTCCACTTT. Translated: CASSRDRGNSPLHF.

CDR3 nucleotide sequence: TGTGCCTGGAGTTACAGCGGGGGGGGCACAGATACGCAGTATTTT. Its translation: CAWSYSGGGTDTQYF. The V gene is TRBV30, the J gene TRBJ2-3, with 10 bases aligning to TRBD2. Per the germline V gene, CDR1 is GTSNPN and CDR2 is SVGIG (reference sequence). After removal of 2 bases from V and 1 base from J, the junction contained 3 bases not matched to a gene. The CDR3 contains 15 residues.

The V gene is TRBV18, the J gene TRBJ1-6; 8 nucleotides align to TRBD1. V was clipped by 6 bases and J by 9 bases; unmatched bases: 7. Germline-derived CDR1 and CDR2 are KGHSH and LQKENI. This CDR3 contains 14 residues. DNA of the CDR3: TGTGCCAGCTCTCTGGACAGGGTTTCTTCACCCCTCCACTTT. Translation gives CASSLDRVSSPLHF.

The rearrangement uses TRBV5-4 and TRBJ1-2; D is uncertain. Per germline, CDR1 SGHNT and CDR2 YYREEE (reference sequence). V was pared by 0 bases and J by 0 bases, with 9 bases between. The CDR3 totals 15 residues. CDR3 sequence: CASSLAMTANYGYTF. In DNA form, the CDR3 reads TGTGCCAGCAGCTTGGCGATGACTGCTAACTATGGCTACACCTTC.

The chain combines TRBV7-9 with TRBJ1-4; D may be TRBD1 (6 bases). V was clipped by 2 bases and J by 3 bases, with 13 bases between them. The CDR3 consists of 16 residues. CDR1 and CDR2 from the germline V gene are SEHNR and FQNEAQ (reference sequence). The CDR3 is CASSLSGAGSNEKLFF. The CDR3 DNA reads TGTGCCAGCAGCTTATCGGGGGCAGGGTCTAATGAAAAACTGTTTTTT.